This T cell receptor (beta chain) was identified in a study of blood T cell repertoires in COVID-19. Background on the study: COVID-19 samples from acute and convalescent phases originated in the United States, Italy and Spain. In each case, the material was cDNA or gDNA derived from T cells, B-cell-depleted T cells, or PBMCs.

Original processing methods: How many nucleated cells were present was estimated from reference gene primer amplification. This table comes from immunoSEQ multiplex PCR, and its TCRdb copy is limited to in-frame clones, with some not included. From that table come the V and J calls and clone size; the DNA was used to work out D and trimming. This sample has tens of thousands of clones, with about 79% found just once. There are 14 residues in the CDR3. Trimming left V 4 bases short and J 1 base short, with 7 bases between. Germline loops: CDR1 KGHSH, CDR2 LQKENI. The V and J genes are TRBV18 and TRBJ2-2; D is unresolved. The receptor was isolated from a man between 65 and 85 years old with acute or convalescent COVID-19. Sequencing was carried out using peripheral blood. Here the CDR3 reads CASSLDLNTGELFF. DNA for the CDR3: TGTGCCAGCTCACTCGACTTGAACACCGGGGAGCTGTTTTTT.